In its sample, the clone carrying this TCR beta chain was seen a few times. This sample was taken from a study of blood T cell repertoires in COVID-19. On the study more broadly: The study drew acute and convalescent COVID-19 samples from the United States, Italy and Spain. T cells, B-cell-depleted T cells, or PBMCs supplied cDNA or gDNA.

In the original analysis: Reference gene primer amplification gave nucleated cell count estimates. Some clones are missing from TCRdb's copy, which holds only in-frame ones; the method was immunoSEQ multiplex PCR. Clonal size and the V and J genes are those of that table, whereas D and trimming came from the DNA. The sample carries some 140,000 clones, more than 75% recorded once. V gave up 6 bases and J gave up 4 bases; unmatched junction bases: 5. This CDR3 has 13 residues. The material sequenced was peripheral blood. The chain links TRBV12-3 or TRBV12-4 to TRBJ2-7, with TRBD1 matching over 8 bases. The sequence derives from a woman aged 45-65 years who had recovered from COVID-19. CDR3 in DNA: TGTGCCAGCAGAGTACAGGGGGAGTACGAGCAGTACTTC. Translating it yields CASRVQGEYEQYF.